Listed here are 27 T cell receptor beta chains from one sample, sequenced in a study of blood T cell repertoires in COVID-19. TCRdb keeps only in-frame clones here, not all; method: immunoSEQ multiplex PCR. The sample contains roughly 230,000 clones, over 75% of which appear only once. The sequenced sample was peripheral blood. The receptor source for this set is a woman over 75 with acute or convalescent COVID-19.

J is TRBJ1-4 and V is TRBV6-6; TRBD1 aligns across 7 bases. This CDR3 contains 15 residues. In germline, CDR1 is MNHNY, CDR2 SVGAGI (reference sequence). V was pared by 4 bases and J by 5 bases, with 7 bases of the junction left unmatched. As DNA, the CDR3 is TGTGCCAGCAGTTCAGTCGGGACAGAGAATGAAAAACTGTTTTTT. The encoded protein is CASSSVGTENEKLFF.

This chain links TRBV6-5 with TRBJ2-2; D remains unclear. CDR1 is MNHEY, CDR2 SVGAGI, per germline. The CDR3 contains 16 residues. Deletions cut 4 bases from V and 5 bases from J, with 17 bases between. In DNA form, the CDR3 reads TGTGCCAGCAGTTCAGGCCGCAAAATTAGAACCGGGGAGCTGTTTTTT. Its protein product is CASSSGRKIRTGELFF.

CDR3 amino acids: CASSHGQGGEQYF. The CDR3 DNA reads TGTGCCAGTAGCCACGGACAGGGTGGCGAGCAGTACTTC. This chain joins TRBV19 and TRBJ2-7, with 8 bases fitting TRBD1. Per the germline V gene, CDR1 is LNHDA and CDR2 is SQIVND (reference sequence). After removal of 6 bases from V and 6 bases from J, the junction contained 7 bases not matched to a gene. CDR3 length equals 13 residues. Full variable domain (remainder filled in from reference TRBV19 and TRBJ2-7): DGGITQSPKYLFRKEGQNVTLSCEQNLNHDAMYWYRQDPGQGLRLIYYSQIVNDFQKGDIAEGYSVSREKKESFPLTVTSAQKNPTAFYLCASSHGQGGEQYFGPGTRLTVT.

The chain links TRBV29-1 to TRBJ1-1, with 8 bases that match TRBD1. This CDR3 has 13 amino acids. Germline V gives CDR1 SQVTM, CDR2 ANQGSEA. V was pared by 7 bases and J by 3 bases, with 7 bases of the junction left unmatched. CDR3 bases: TGCAGCGCTAACAGGGGGAAGGACACTGAAGCTTTCTTT. Amino acid sequence: CSANRGKDTEAFF. Supplemented by reference TRBV29-1 and TRBJ1-1, the full variable domain reads SAVISQKPSRDICQRGTSLTIQCQVDSQVTMMFWYRQQPGQSLTLIATANQGSEATYESGFVIDKFPISRPNLTFSTLTVSNMSPEDSSIYLCSANRGKDTEAFFGQGTRLTVV.

The chain employs TRBV9 and TRBJ2-3; 9 bases fit TRBD2. Germline trimming cut 0 bases from V and 0 bases from J; bases unmatched to any gene: 14. There are 20 residues in the CDR3. CDR1 and CDR2 from the germline V gene are SGDLS and YYNGEE. The CDR3 reads CASSVAPPLAGLPSTDTQYF. The CDR3 DNA is TGTGCCAGCAGCGTAGCCCCCCCGCTAGCGGGACTTCCTAGCACAGATACGCAGTATTTT.

The chain employs TRBV19 and TRBJ2-7; 8 nucleotides agree with TRBD1. CDR3 length equals 15 residues. CDR1 LNHDA and CDR2 SQIVND come from the germline V gene (reference sequence). Trimming took 6 bases from V and 2 from J; bases not matched to a gene: 9. The CDR3 spells CASSPGTGNPYEQYF. CDR3 nucleotides: TGTGCCAGTAGCCCCGGGACAGGCAATCCCTACGAGCAGTACTTC.

The chain links TRBV5-1 to TRBJ1-2, with no clear D. Trimming took 3 bases from V and 2 from J, leaving 11 bases between them. This CDR3 has 14 residues. The germline V gene encodes CDR1 SGHRS and CDR2 YFSETQ. CDR3 sequence (DNA): TGCGCCAGCAGCTCGGAAGGCAGGAACTATGGCTACACCTTC. As protein: CASSSEGRNYGYTF.

The genes are TRBV7-2 and TRBJ2-1, with TRBD2 identical over 8 bases. CDR3 length: 15 residues. Germline V gene sequence: CDR1 SGHTA, CDR2 FQGNSA. The ends lost 4 bases at V and 9 bases at J; junction bases unmatched: 11. In nucleotides, the CDR3 is TGTGCCAGCAGCTCAAAGCGGGAGTACTACTCTGAGCAGTTCTTC. Encoded protein: CASSSKREYYSEQFF. Drawing the rest from reference TRBV7-2 and TRBJ2-1, the complete variable domain is GAGVSQSPSNKVTEKGKDVELRCDPISGHTALYWYRQSLGQGLEFLIYFQGNSAPDKSGLPSDRFSAERTGGSVSTLTIQRTQQEDSAVYLCASSSKREYYSEQFFGPGTRLTVL.

The CDR3 sequence: CASSLAGYGGGANTGELFF. CDR3 coding DNA: TGTGCCAGCAGCTTAGCGGGATATGGTGGGGGCGCGAACACCGGGGAGCTGTTTTTT. The chain is built from TRBV5-6 and TRBJ2-2, with D possibly matching TRBD2 (7 bases). CDR1 is SGHDT and CDR2 is YYEEEE in the germline V gene. The CDR3 length is 19 residues. Trimming removed 2 bases at V and 0 bases at J, with 20 bases between.

The genes are TRBV5-1 and TRBJ1-2; a weak D match, TRBD1 (6 bases). CDR1 is SGHRS and CDR2 is YFSETQ in the germline V gene. This CDR3 is 13 amino acids long. V was cut by 0 bases and J by 5 bases, with 8 bases left in between. The DNA for the CDR3 is TGCGCCAGCAGCTTGGGACAGGATTATGGCTACACCTTC. Residues: CASSLGQDYGYTF.

J is TRBJ2-3 and V is TRBV7-9, with 7 bases identical to TRBD2. J was trimmed by 0 bases and V by 8 bases; bases with no gene match: 5. The CDR3 extends over 14 amino acids. Germline V CDR1 and CDR2: SEHNR, FQNEAQ (reference sequence). This CDR3 is CASGTSDSTDTQYF. CDR3 bases: TGTGCCAGCGGCACTAGCGACAGCACAGATACGCAGTATTTT.

In its sample, this clone was seen once. The genes are TRBV4-2 and TRBJ2-5; 12 nucleotides match TRBD2. Trimming at V came to 1 base and at J to 5 bases, leaving 5 bases not matched to a gene. The CDR3 has 16 amino acids. Germline V gives CDR1 LGHNA, CDR2 YNFKEQ. The CDR3, as DNA: TGTGCCAGCAGCCAAGGAGTGGGGACTAGCGGGGAGACCCAGTACTTC. This translates into CASSQGVGTSGETQYF.

The chain recombines TRBV10-3 with TRBJ2-7; 9 bases are shared with TRBD1. This CDR3 spans 15 amino acids. The V and J ends lost 5 bases and 4 bases, in that order; junction bases with no gene match: 9. Germline assignment: CDR1 ENHRY and CDR2 SYGVKD. The CDR3 DNA follows: TGTGCCATCAGTCCCGGCGGGACAGGGTTGTACGAGCAGTACTTC. This encodes CAISPGGTGLYEQYF.

The rearrangement links TRBV11-2 to TRBJ1-6, with unresolved D. Trimming stripped 0 bases from V and 6 bases from J, with 12 bases between. The germline CDR1 and CDR2 sequences are SGHAT and FQNNGV. This CDR3 comprises 16 residues. The CDR3 region is CASSLEAGGANSPLHF. In DNA, the CDR3 is TGTGCCAGCAGCTTAGAAGCCGGCGGAGCTAATTCACCCCTCCACTTT.

There are a few counts of this clone. The rearrangement links TRBV6-6 to TRBJ2-7, with 9 bases that match TRBD1. This CDR3 region has 13 residues. Germline values: CDR1 MNHNY, CDR2 SVGAGI (reference sequence). V was pared by 4 bases and J by 3 bases, with 1 base of the junction left unmatched. The CDR3 coding sequence is TGTGCCAGCAGTTCGGGACAGGGCTACGAGCAGTACTTC. Translated, it gives CASSSGQGYEQYF.

DNA for the CDR3: TGTGCCAGCAGCCCGGGACAGGGGACTCAGCCCCAGCATTTT. It codes for CASSPGQGTQPQHF. The rearrangement uses TRBV4-2 and TRBJ1-5; 10 bases align to TRBD1. CDR1 is LGHNA, CDR2 YNFKEQ, per germline. V shed 4 bases, J shed 6 bases, and the junction held 3 bases outside the gene matches. This CDR3 contains 14 residues.

This sequence joins TRBV5-1 and TRBJ2-2, with D possibly matching TRBD2 (6 bases). V dropped 4 bases and J dropped 5 bases, with 12 bases sitting between them. This CDR3 is 14 amino acids long. CDR1 is SGHRS and CDR2 is YFSETQ in the germline V gene. CDR3 loop: CASSLGGGTGELFF. As DNA, the CDR3 is TGCGCCAGCAGCCTAGGTGGGGGGACCGGGGAGCTGTTTTTT.

Only a few counts were recorded for this clone. The CDR3, as DNA: TGTGCCAGGGGGACAGAAACAGATACGCAGTATTTT. Amino acids: CARGTETDTQYF. V is TRBV2 and J is TRBJ2-3, with 7 bases that match TRBD1. Per germline, CDR1 SNHLY and CDR2 FYNNEI. V was pared by 9 bases and J by 3 bases, with 3 bases of the junction left unmatched. The CDR3 is 12 residues long.

This clone was seen a handful of times. The J gene is TRBJ2-7, the V gene TRBV12-5; 7 nucleotides agree with TRBD2. Germline V CDR1 and CDR2: LGHNT, FRNRAP. The CDR3 is 16 residues long. The trim removed 0 bases at V and 5 bases at J, leaving 10 bases unmatched. The DNA of the CDR3 is TGTGCTAGTGGTTTGGTACTGGGGGAGGGCCAGAACGAGCAGTACTTC. Translation gives CASGLVLGEGQNEQYF. Complete variable domain (other parts from reference TRBV12-5 and TRBJ2-7): DARVTQTPRHKVTEMGQEVTMRCQPILGHNTVFWYRQTMMQGLELLAYFRNRAPLDDSGMPKDRFSAEMPDATLATLKIQPSEPRDSAVYFCASGLVLGEGQNEQYFGPGTRLTVT.

This clone was picked up one time. The CDR3 loop is CATSRDHGPGTGSNQPQHF. The CDR3 coding sequence is TGTGCCACCAGCAGAGACCATGGTCCCGGGACAGGGTCCAATCAGCCCCAGCATTTT. The chain carries TRBV15 and TRBJ1-5; 9 bases line up with TRBD1. V was clipped by 0 bases and J by 3 bases; unmatched bases: 12. The CDR3 runs 19 residues. The germline V gene has CDR1 LNHNV and CDR2 YYDKDF (reference sequence).

V usage is TRBV7-9 and J usage is TRBJ2-3; 8 bases agree with TRBD2. Germline loops: CDR1 SEHNR, CDR2 FQNEAQ (reference sequence). Trimming took 2 bases from V and 4 from J; bases not matched to a gene: 17. This CDR3 is built from 19 residues. The CDR3 region is CASSLFRQTGRARSDTQYF. CDR3 nucleotides: TGTGCCAGCAGCTTATTCCGCCAGACCGGGAGGGCCAGATCAGATACGCAGTATTTT.

The genes are TRBV6-4 and TRBJ1-2; TRBD1 matches at 7 bases. Germline V lookup: CDR1 MRHNA, CDR2 SNTAGT. The CDR3 is made up of 13 amino acids. J lost 8 bases, V lost 1 base, and 4 bases had no gene match. CDR3 in amino acids: CASSDLTGRGYTF. The CDR3 DNA sequence: TGTGCCAGCAGTGACTTGACAGGGCGAGGCTACACCTTC.

The sample holds one count of this clone. This rearrangement joins TRBV27 to TRBJ2-7; 9 nucleotides agree with TRBD1. The CDR3 has 16 amino acids. The germline CDR1 and CDR2 sequences are MNHEY and SMNVEV (reference sequence). Trimming cost V 3 bases and J 4 bases; bases outside gene matches: 10. The chain's CDR3 is CASSFQAPGQGYEQYF. In nucleotides, the CDR3 is TGTGCCAGCAGTTTCCAGGCGCCGGGACAGGGATACGAGCAGTACTTC.

The chain links TRBV20-1 to TRBJ1-3, with D unclear. CDR1 and CDR2 (germline): DFQATT, SNEGSKA (reference sequence). The CDR3 contains 12 residues. V dropped 3 bases and J dropped 7 bases, with 10 bases sitting between them. In nucleotides, the CDR3 is TGCAGTGCTAGTATTTCCGAGAACACCATATATTTT. Translation: CSASISENTIYF.

The gene calls are TRBV28 and TRBJ1-5; possible D gene TRBD1, 6 bases. This CDR3 is built from 14 residues. The V and J ends lost 3 bases and 3 bases respectively, with 9 bases between them. Per the germline V gene, CDR1 is MDHEN and CDR2 is SYDVKM. The CDR3 sequence: CASSFGQFNQPQHF. CDR3 nucleotides: TGTGCCAGCAGTTTCGGACAGTTCAATCAGCCCCAGCATTTT.

The genes are TRBV12-5 and TRBJ2-3; TRBD1 matches 7 bases. V lost 6 bases to trimming and J lost 1 base; unmatched junction nucleotides: 1. The CDR3 is made up of 13 amino acids. Germline V CDR1 and CDR2: LGHNT, FRNRAP. As DNA, the CDR3 is TGTGCTAGTGGCACAGGGGGCACAGATACGCAGTATTTT. This translates into CASGTGGTDTQYF.

The chain links TRBV7-8 to TRBJ1-2; TRBD1 matches 10 bases. Germline trimming cut 3 bases from V and 5 bases from J; bases unmatched to any gene: 6. The CDR3 is made up of 15 amino acids. Germline values: CDR1 SGHVS, CDR2 FQNEAQ. The CDR3 DNA follows: TGTGCCAGCAGCTTGGACTTGGGACAGGGGTATGGCTACACCTTC. Its protein product is CASSLDLGQGYGYTF.